A single sample is the source of the 10 T cell receptor beta chains below, sequenced in a study of cytomegalovirus exposure and HLA in healthy donors. The PCR contained 60 Vbeta and 13 Jbeta primers. The protocol was immunoSEQ multiplex PCR, while the TCRdb copy is restricted to in-frame clones and leaves out a portion. The sample has 130,000 or so clones, roughly 80% seen once. Source material: PBMCs. The receptors were gathered from a man between 35 and 55 years old in good health and CMV-seronegative.

This clone was found a few times. The chain employs TRBV9 and TRBJ2-1, with D possibly TRBD2 on 6 matching bases. V lost 5 bases, J lost 4 bases, and 16 bases lay in between. The germline V gene has CDR1 SGDLS and CDR2 YYNGEE. CDR3 size: 15 residues. For the CDR3, the DNA is TGTGCCAGCAGTGCGGAGGGCGGTCAATACAATGAGCAGTTCTTC. Amino acid sequence: CASSAEGGQYNEQFF. Supplemented by reference TRBV9 and TRBJ2-1, the full variable domain reads DSGVTQTPKHLITATGQRVTLRCSPRSGDLSVYWYQQSLDQGLQFLIQYYNGEERAKGNILERFSAQQFPDLHSELNLSSLELGDSALYFCASSAEGGQYNEQFFGPGTRLTVL.

This clone has only a few counts. The chain couples TRBV7-8 to TRBJ2-2; D call uncertain. CDR3 length: 16 amino acids. Germline CDR1 and CDR2: SGHVS and FQNEAQ. V lost 7 bases and J lost 0, with 15 bases in between. Here the CDR3 reads CASTHTPNTNTGELFF. CDR3 coding DNA: TGTGCCAGCACCCATACTCCGAATACGAACACCGGGGAGCTGTTTTTT. Full variable domain (remainder filled in from reference TRBV7-8 and TRBJ2-2): GAGVSQSPRYKVAKRGQDVALRCDPISGHVSLFWYQQALGQGPEFLTYFQNEAQLDKSGLPSDRFFAERPEGSVSTLKIQRTQQEDSAVYLCASTHTPNTNTGELFFGEGSRLTVL.

This rearrangement joins TRBV6-4 to TRBJ1-2, with a weak D call TRBD1 (6 bases). From germline, CDR1 is MRHNA and CDR2 SNTAGT. Trimming removed 6 bases from V and 4 bases from J, with 12 bases in between. CDR3 length equals 13 residues. The CDR3 is CASRATGSYGYTF. CDR3 sequence (DNA): TGTGCCAGCAGGGCGACAGGAAGCTATGGCTACACCTTC.

The chain carries TRBV16 and TRBJ2-2, with D perhaps matching TRBD2 (6 bases). Germline-derived CDR1 and CDR2 are KGHSY and FQNENV. There are 16 residues in the CDR3. V gave up 5 bases and J gave up 6 bases, with 19 bases separating them. The DNA for the CDR3 is TGTGCCAGCAGCTTTACGGGACTGGGGCTCTCCGGGGAGCTGTTTTTT. Its protein is CASSFTGLGLSGELFF. Together with reference TRBV16 and TRBJ2-2, the CDR3 gives the full variable domain: GEEVAQTPKHLVRGEGQKAKLYCAPIKGHSYVFWYQQVLKNEFKFLISFQNENVFDETGMPKERFSAKCLPNSPCSLEIQATKLEDSAVYFCASSFTGLGLSGELFFGEGSRLTVL.

J is TRBJ1-5 and V is TRBV7-2; D not certain. Looked up from germline, CDR1 is SGHTA and CDR2 is FQGNSA. V was pared by 6 bases and J by 0 bases, with 6 bases between. The length of the CDR3 is 13 residues. The CDR3 nucleotides read TGTGCCAGCAGTCAGGATAGCAATCAGCCCCAGCATTTT. This gives the protein CASSQDSNQPQHF.

The chain links TRBV28 to TRBJ1-5; the D is unclear. Per germline, CDR1 MDHEN and CDR2 SYDVKM. The CDR3 is made up of 13 amino acids. Trimming shortened V by 8 bases and J by 4 bases, and 12 bases separated the two germline ends. CDR3 nucleotide sequence: TGTGCCAGCGTATACAGCCTTAATCAGCCCCAGCATTTT. The encoded protein is CASVYSLNQPQHF.

The rearrangement links TRBV25-1 to TRBJ1-5; D not certain. With 2 bases removed from V and 6 bases from J, the gap between germline ends came to 11 bases. CDR1 is MGHDK, CDR2 SYGVNS, per germline. The CDR3 consists of 14 residues. CDR3 sequence: CASSELRVGQPQHF. The CDR3 DNA sequence: TGTGCCAGCAGTGAACTTAGAGTTGGTCAGCCCCAGCATTTT.

The chain links TRBV27 to TRBJ1-4; perhaps TRBD1 as D (5 bases). CDR1 is MNHEY and CDR2 is SMNVEV in the germline V gene (reference sequence). CDR3 length equals 16 residues. V was trimmed by 4 bases and J by 4 bases, leaving 16 bases between them. This CDR3 is CASSWGWPIVNEKLFF. The CDR3 DNA follows: TGTGCCAGCAGTTGGGGCTGGCCTATAGTTAATGAAAAACTGTTTTTT.

This clone was observed a few times. The rearrangement joins TRBV29-1 to TRBJ1-2; 7 positions agree with TRBD1. CDR3 length: 13 residues. CDR1 and CDR2 from the germline V gene are SQVTM and ANQGSEA. The ends lost 6 bases at V and 3 bases at J; junction bases unmatched: 7. The CDR3 region is CSVATDRDYGYTF. The CDR3 bases are TGCAGCGTCGCCACCGACAGGGACTATGGCTACACCTTC.

The chain links TRBV7-8 to TRBJ2-6; 8 bases agree with TRBD1. Looked up from germline, CDR1 is SGHVS and CDR2 is FQNEAQ. This CDR3 has 18 amino acids. Germline trimming cut 5 bases from V and 0 bases from J; bases unmatched to any gene: 9. DNA of the CDR3: TGTGCCAGCAGCCCCAGACAGGGGAGGCACTCTGGGGCCAACGTCCTGACTTTC. This translates into CASSPRQGRHSGANVLTF.